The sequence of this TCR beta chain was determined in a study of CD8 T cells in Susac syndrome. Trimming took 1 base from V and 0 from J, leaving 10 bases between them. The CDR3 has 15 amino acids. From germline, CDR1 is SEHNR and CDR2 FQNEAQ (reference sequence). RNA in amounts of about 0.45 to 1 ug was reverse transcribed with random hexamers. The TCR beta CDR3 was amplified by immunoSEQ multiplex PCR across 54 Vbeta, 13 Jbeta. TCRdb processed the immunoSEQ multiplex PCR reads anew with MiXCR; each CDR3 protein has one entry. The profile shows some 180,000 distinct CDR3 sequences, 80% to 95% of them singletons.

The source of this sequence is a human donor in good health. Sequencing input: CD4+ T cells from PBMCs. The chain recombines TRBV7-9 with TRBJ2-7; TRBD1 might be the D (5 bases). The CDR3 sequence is CASSLGQTISYEQYF. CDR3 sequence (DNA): TGTGCCAGCAGCTTAGGACAGACAATCTCCTACGAGCAGTACTTC.